This T cell receptor beta chain derives from a study of T-cell memory formation after mild COVID-19. Only a few counts were recorded for this clonotype. TCRdb reanalysed the 5' RACE reads using MiXCR and keeps one entry per CDR3 protein. Among roughly 480,000 distinct CDR3 sequences listed, around a quarter were seen once. CDR1 SGHTA and CDR2 FQGTGA come from the germline V gene. The CDR3 is 13 amino acids. Trimming took off 0 bases at V and 1 base at J, with 3 bases between the two ends. Input material: PBMCs or a T cell subset sorted from them (not recorded which). The sequence was obtained from an adult woman who had mild COVID-19 (a few samples of this study predate the infection). Cell type and time point are not known. The V gene is TRBV7-3, the J gene TRBJ1-1; no reliable D call. CDR3 amino acids: CASSLTSNTEAFF. The CDR3 bases are TGTGCCAGCAGCTTAACGTCGAACACTGAAGCTTTCTTT.